This passage covers 17 T cell receptor beta chains from one sample sequenced in a study of T cells after yellow fever vaccination. In TCRdb, the 5' RACE reads were re-called with MiXCR into one record per CDR3 protein. The sample has approximately 160,000 distinct CDR3 sequences; roughly 9% are singletons. This specimen was CD8+ T cells sorted from PBMCs, taken 45 days after the yellow fever booster vaccination. These receptor sequences come from a man aged 18-30 years who received the YFV17D yellow fever vaccine.

V is TRBV27 and J is TRBJ1-5; D possibly corresponds to TRBD1 (6 bases). Germline lookup yields CDR1 MNHEY and CDR2 SMNVEV (reference sequence). Trimming removed 5 bases at V and 6 bases at J, with 8 bases between. CDR3 length: 12 residues. The CDR3 DNA reads as TGTGCCAGCAGTGAGGGGGGTCAGCCCCAGCATTTT. This codes for CASSEGGQPQHF.

The chain joins TRBV5-1 to TRBJ1-1; no definite D call. The CDR3 loop spans 14 amino acids. The germline V gene encodes CDR1 SGHRS and CDR2 YFSETQ. The germline V and J ends were trimmed by 1 base and 5 bases, with 12 bases remaining between them. The CDR3, as DNA: TGCGCCAGCAGCTTGATTACGGTACCAACTGAAGCTTTCTTT. It is translated as CASSLITVPTEAFF.

Ten or more counts support this clonotype. The chain carries TRBV7-2 and TRBJ1-6; no reliable D call. Deletions cut 0 bases from V and 11 bases from J, with 11 bases between. This CDR3 has 14 residues. Germline values: CDR1 SGHTA, CDR2 FQGNSA. The CDR3 region is CASSLALAGPPLHF. As DNA, the CDR3 is TGTGCCAGCAGCTTAGCGCTAGCTGGACCACCCCTCCACTTT.

The rearrangement links TRBV7-9 to TRBJ2-3, with a tentative D call TRBD2 (5 bases). The CDR3 is 14 residues long. V was clipped by 3 bases and J by 3 bases, with 10 bases between them. Germline V gene lookup returns CDR1 SEHNR and CDR2 FQNEAQ (reference sequence). This chain's CDR3 is CASSLDGNTDTQYF. In DNA, the CDR3 is TGTGCCAGCAGCTTGGACGGGAATACAGATACGCAGTATTTT.

This clonotype was counted only a few times. CDR3 region: CASSLARDRADEQYF. In nucleotides, the CDR3 is TGTGCCAGCAGCCTCGCCCGGGACAGGGCCGACGAGCAGTACTTC. V is TRBV7-9 and J is TRBJ2-7, with 9 bases fitting TRBD1. The CDR3 loop spans 15 amino acids. Looked up from germline, CDR1 is SEHNR and CDR2 is FQNEAQ (reference sequence). The V gene end was trimmed by 5 bases and the J gene end by 5 bases; junction bases not matched to a gene: 10.

Only a few counts were recorded for this clonotype. V gene TRBV4-3 combines with J gene TRBJ2-1; D possibly corresponds to TRBD2 (5 bases). The CDR3 covers 15 residues. Germline V gene lookup returns CDR1 LGHNA and CDR2 YSLEER. Trimming removed 1 base at V and 0 bases at J, with 7 bases between. The CDR3 protein is CASSQGTRSYNEQFF. CDR3 DNA sequence: TGCGCCAGCAGCCAAGGGACTCGCTCCTACAATGAGCAGTTCTTC.

The V and J genes are TRBV5-5 and TRBJ1-1; 9 bases are a match to TRBD1. The CDR3 has 15 residues. From germline, CDR1 is SGHKS and CDR2 YYEKEE (reference sequence). Losses at the gene ends were 0 bases for V and 6 bases for J; bases not matched to a gene: 6. CDR3 in amino acids: CASSLEDRGEPEAFF. CDR3 sequence (DNA): TGTGCCAGCAGCTTGGAGGACAGGGGTGAACCTGAAGCTTTCTTT.

The chain uses TRBV11-3 and TRBJ2-3; TRBD2 matches 7 bases. This CDR3 contains 15 residues. Trimming cost V 5 bases and J 4 bases; bases outside gene matches: 9. The V gene's germline CDR1 is SGHNT and CDR2 YENEEA. The CDR3 region has the DNA TGTGCCAGCAGCCCATCGACTAGCTCGGCAGATACGCAGTATTTT. Translating it yields CASSPSTSSADTQYF. Full variable domain (missing parts from reference TRBV11-3 and TRBJ2-3): EAGVVQSPRYKIIEKKQPVAFWCNPISGHNTLYWYLQNLGQGPELLIRYENEEAVDDSQLPKDRFSAERLKGVDSTLKIQPAELGDSAVYLCASSPSTSSADTQYFGPGTRLTVL.

The chain uses TRBV30 and TRBJ2-1; 12 nucleotides align to TRBD2. The CDR3 loop spans 16 amino acids. V lost 1 base to trimming and J lost 4 bases; unmatched junction nucleotides: 5. CDR1 GTSNPN and CDR2 SVGIG come from the germline V gene (reference sequence). The CDR3 coding sequence is TGTGCCTGGAGTGGACTAGCGGGGGCCCCTTACAATGAGCAGTTCTTC. Its translation is CAWSGLAGAPYNEQFF.

The rearrangement joins TRBV28 to TRBJ2-2, with 9 nucleotides matching TRBD1. V lost 6 bases and J lost 9; bases outside the gene matches: 8. The germline CDR1 and CDR2 sequences are MDHEN and SYDVKM. There are 14 residues in the CDR3. The CDR3 coding sequence is TGTGCCAGCAGCGGACAGGGGTTTGGCAGGGAGCTGTTTTTT. Encoded protein: CASSGQGFGRELFF.

This clonotype was detected ten times or more. J is TRBJ2-3 and V is TRBV2; D gene ambiguous. The V gene lost 6 bases and the J gene lost 0 bases, with 13 bases spanning the gap. Germline V CDR1 and CDR2: SNHLY, FYNNEI. This CDR3 has 15 residues. The CDR3 bases are TGTGCCAGCAGGGCTACGTCGGATAGCACAGATACGCAGTATTTT. It yields the protein CASRATSDSTDTQYF.

This clonotype has more than one count but fewer than ten. This chain uses TRBV2 with TRBJ2-7; 7 nucleotides match TRBD2. The CDR3 length is 13 residues. The germline V gene has CDR1 SNHLY and CDR2 FYNNEI. The junction had 4 bases not matched to a gene; V was cut back by 5 bases and J by 3 bases. CDR3 loop: CASSPRTSYEQYF. The CDR3 coding sequence is TGTGCCAGCAGTCCCCGGACTAGCTACGAGCAGTACTTC.

This clonotype was picked up a small number of times. The chain joins TRBV11-2 to TRBJ2-1, with 9 bases fitting TRBD1. V dropped 5 bases and J dropped 4; count of bases not matched to a gene: 12. There are 17 residues in the CDR3. Per the germline V gene, CDR1 is SGHAT and CDR2 is FQNNGV. CDR3 DNA: TGTGCCAGCAGCCCTCCGGACAGGGGAGGTCGGTACAATGAGCAGTTCTTC. This gives the protein CASSPPDRGGRYNEQFF.

This clonotype was counted at least ten times. The V call is TRBV4-1, the J call TRBJ2-1; tentatively, D is TRBD2 (6 bases). Trimming shortened V by 10 bases and J by 4 bases, and 11 bases separated the two germline ends. The CDR3 has 12 amino acids. In germline, CDR1 is MGHRA, CDR2 YSYEKL. The CDR3 DNA reads as TGCGCCACCGGGGGTCCGTACAATGAGCAGTTCTTC. Protein sequence: CATGGPYNEQFF.

This clonotype has only a few counts. The chain carries TRBV12-3 or TRBV12-4 and TRBJ1-2; D is unresolved. This CDR3 is built from 13 residues. Trimming removed 6 bases from V and 0 bases from J, with 8 bases in between. The CDR3 region has the DNA TGTGCCAGCAGCCTCACAACTAACTATGGCTACACCTTC. Translating gives CASSLTTNYGYTF.

V gene TRBV12-3 or TRBV12-4 combines with J gene TRBJ1-6; possible D gene TRBD1, 5 bases. The CDR3 covers 14 residues. The V end was cut by 6 bases, the J end by 7 bases, with 13 bases between. The CDR3 nucleotides are TGTGCCAGCAGAAGATGGGGCTACAATTCACCCCTCCACTTT. Its translation: CASRRWGYNSPLHF.

The chain links TRBV4-2 to TRBJ2-1; unclear D gene. Trimming shortened V by 3 bases and J by 0 bases, and 12 bases separated the two germline ends. The CDR3 is 16 amino acids. CDR1 is LGHNA, CDR2 YNFKEQ, per germline. The CDR3 coding sequence is TGTGCCAGCAGCCAGCCGACGGAAAGCTCCTACAATGAGCAGTTCTTC. Translated, it gives CASSQPTESSYNEQFF.